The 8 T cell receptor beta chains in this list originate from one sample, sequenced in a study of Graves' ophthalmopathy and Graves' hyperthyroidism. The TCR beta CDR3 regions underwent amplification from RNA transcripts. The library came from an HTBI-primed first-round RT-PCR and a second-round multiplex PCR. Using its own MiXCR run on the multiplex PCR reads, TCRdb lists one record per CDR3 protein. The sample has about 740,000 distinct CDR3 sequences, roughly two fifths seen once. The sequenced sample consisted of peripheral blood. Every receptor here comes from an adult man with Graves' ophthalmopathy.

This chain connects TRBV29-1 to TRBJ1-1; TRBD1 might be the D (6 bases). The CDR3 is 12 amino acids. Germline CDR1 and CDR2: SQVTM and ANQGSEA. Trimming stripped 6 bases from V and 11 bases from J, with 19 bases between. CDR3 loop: CSVRGPGVDAFF. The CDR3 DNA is TGCAGCGTCCGCGGTCCAGGGGTGGATGCTTTCTTT. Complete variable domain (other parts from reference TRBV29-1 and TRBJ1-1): SAVISQKPSRDICQRGTSLTIQCQVDSQVTMMFWYRQQPGQSLTLIATANQGSEATYESGFVIDKFPISRPNLTFSTLTVSNMSPEDSSIYLCSVRGPGVDAFFGQGTRLTVV.

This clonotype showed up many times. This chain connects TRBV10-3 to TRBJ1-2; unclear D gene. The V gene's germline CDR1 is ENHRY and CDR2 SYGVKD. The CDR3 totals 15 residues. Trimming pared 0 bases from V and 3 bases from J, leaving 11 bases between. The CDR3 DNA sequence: TGTGCCATCAGTGAGTCGGGAGGGAAGGACTATGGCTACACCTTC. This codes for CAISESGGKDYGYTF.

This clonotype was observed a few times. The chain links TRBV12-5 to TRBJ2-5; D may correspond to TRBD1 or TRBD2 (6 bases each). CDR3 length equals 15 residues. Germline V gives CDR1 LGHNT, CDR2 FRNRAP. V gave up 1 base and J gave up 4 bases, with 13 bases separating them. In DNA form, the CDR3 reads TGTGCTAGTGGTTTGGGGTCGTCGGGGGCAGAGACCCAGTACTTC. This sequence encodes CASGLGSSGAETQYF.

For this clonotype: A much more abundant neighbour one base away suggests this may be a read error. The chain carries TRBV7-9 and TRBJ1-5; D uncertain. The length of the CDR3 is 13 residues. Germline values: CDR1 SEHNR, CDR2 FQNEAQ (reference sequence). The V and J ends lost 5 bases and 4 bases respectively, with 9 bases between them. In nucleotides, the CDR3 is TGTGCCAGCAGCCGAAACACGAATCAGCCCCAGCATTTT. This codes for CASSRNTNQPQHF.

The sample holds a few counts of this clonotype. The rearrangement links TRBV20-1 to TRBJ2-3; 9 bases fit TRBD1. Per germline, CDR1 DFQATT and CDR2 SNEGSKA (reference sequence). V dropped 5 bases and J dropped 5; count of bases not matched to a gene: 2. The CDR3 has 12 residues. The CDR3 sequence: CSAETGGDTQYF. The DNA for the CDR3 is TGCAGTGCTGAGACAGGGGGAGATACGCAGTATTTT.

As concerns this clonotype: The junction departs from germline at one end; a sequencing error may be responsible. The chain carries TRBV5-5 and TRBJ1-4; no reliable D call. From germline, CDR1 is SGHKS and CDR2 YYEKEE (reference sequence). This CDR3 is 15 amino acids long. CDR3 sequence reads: CASSPERATNEKLFF. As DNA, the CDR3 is TGCGCCAGCAGTCCTGAACGCGCAACTAATGAAAAACTGTTTTTT.

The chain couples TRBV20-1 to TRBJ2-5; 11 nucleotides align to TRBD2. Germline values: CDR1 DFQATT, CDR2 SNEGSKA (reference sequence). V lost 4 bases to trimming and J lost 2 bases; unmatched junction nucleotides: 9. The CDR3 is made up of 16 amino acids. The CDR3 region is CSAIKGLAVNQETQYF. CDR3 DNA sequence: TGCAGTGCTATAAAGGGACTAGCGGTAAATCAAGAGACCCAGTACTTC.

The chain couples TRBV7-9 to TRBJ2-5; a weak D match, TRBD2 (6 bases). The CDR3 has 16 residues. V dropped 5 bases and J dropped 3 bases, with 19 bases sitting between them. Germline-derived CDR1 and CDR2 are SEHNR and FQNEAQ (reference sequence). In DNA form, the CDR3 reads TGTGCCAGCAGCCCCCCCTCCTTGGGACTGGAAGAGACCCAGTACTTC. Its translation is CASSPPSLGLEETQYF.